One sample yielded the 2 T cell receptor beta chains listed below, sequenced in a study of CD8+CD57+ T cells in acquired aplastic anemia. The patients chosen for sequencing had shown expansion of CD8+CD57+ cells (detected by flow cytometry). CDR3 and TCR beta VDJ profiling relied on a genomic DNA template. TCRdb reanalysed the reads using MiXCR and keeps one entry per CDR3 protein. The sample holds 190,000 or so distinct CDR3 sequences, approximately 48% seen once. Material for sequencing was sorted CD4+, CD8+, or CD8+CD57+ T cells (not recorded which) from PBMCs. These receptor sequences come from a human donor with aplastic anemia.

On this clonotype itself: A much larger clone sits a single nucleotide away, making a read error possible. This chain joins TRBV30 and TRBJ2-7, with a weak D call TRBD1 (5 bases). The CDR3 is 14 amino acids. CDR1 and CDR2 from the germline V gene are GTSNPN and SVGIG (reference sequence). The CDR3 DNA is TGTGCCTGGAACCAGGGTAGGTCGACGTACGAGCAGTGCTTC. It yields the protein CAWNQGRSTYEQCF.

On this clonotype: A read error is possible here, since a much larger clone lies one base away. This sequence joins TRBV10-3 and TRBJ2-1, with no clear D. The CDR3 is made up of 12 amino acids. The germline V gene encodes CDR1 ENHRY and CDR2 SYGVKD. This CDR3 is CASNPSMNEQLF. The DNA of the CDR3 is TGTGCCAGCAATCCCAGCATGAATGAGCAGCTCTTC.